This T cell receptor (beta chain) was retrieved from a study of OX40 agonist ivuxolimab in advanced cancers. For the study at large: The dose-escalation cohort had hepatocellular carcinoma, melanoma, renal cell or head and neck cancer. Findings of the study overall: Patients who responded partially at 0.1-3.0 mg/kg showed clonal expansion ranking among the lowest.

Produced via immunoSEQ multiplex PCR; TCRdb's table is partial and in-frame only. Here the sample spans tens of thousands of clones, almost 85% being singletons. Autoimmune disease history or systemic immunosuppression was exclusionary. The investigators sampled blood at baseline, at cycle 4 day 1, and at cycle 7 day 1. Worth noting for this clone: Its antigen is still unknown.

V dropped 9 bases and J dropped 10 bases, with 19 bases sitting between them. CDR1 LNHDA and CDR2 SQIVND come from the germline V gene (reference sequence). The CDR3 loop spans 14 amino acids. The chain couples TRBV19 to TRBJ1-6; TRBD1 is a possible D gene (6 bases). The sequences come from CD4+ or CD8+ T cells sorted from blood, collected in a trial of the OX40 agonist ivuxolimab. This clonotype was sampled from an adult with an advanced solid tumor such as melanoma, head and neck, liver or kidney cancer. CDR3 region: CASRRRGSESPLHF. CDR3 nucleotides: TGTGCCAGCCGTCGCAGGGGTAGTGAATCACCCCTCCACTTT.